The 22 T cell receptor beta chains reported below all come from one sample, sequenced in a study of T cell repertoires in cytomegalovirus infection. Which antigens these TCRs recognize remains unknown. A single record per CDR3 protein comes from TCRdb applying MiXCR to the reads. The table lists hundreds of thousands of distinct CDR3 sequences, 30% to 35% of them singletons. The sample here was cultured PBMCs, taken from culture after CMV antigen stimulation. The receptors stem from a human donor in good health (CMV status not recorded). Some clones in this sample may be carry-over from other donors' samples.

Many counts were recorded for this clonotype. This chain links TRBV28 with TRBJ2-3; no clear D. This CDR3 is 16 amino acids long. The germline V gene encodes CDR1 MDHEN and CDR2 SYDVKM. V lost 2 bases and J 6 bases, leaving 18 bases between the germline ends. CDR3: CASSLALAANLDTQYF. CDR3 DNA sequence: TGTGCCAGCAGTTTAGCATTAGCTGCCAACCTGGATACGCAGTATTTT.

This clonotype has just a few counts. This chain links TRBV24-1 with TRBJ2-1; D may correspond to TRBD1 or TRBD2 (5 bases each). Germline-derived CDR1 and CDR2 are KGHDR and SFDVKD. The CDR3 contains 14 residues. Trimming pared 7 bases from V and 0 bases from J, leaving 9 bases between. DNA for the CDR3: TGTGCCACCAGATCAGGGAGCTCCTACAATGAGCAGTTCTTC. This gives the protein CATRSGSSYNEQFF.

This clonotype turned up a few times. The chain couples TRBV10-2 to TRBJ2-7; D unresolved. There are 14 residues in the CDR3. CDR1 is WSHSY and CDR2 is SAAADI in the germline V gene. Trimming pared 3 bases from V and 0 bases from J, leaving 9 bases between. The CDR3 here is CASSERFNSYEQYF. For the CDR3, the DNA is TGCGCCAGCAGTGAAAGGTTCAACTCCTACGAGCAGTACTTC.

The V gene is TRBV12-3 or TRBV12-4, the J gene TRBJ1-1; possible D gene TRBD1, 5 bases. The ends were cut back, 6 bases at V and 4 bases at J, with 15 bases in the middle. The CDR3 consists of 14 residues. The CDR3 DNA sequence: TGTGCCAGCAGCGACCAGGGAATTCTCACTGAAGCTTTCTTT. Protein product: CASSDQGILTEAFF.

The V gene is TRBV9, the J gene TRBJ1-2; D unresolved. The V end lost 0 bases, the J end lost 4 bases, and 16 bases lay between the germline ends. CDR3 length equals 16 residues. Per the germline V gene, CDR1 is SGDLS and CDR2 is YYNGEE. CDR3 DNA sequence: TGTGCCAGCAGCGTAGAGCCCGGCAATGCGGTCTATGGCTACACCTTC. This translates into CASSVEPGNAVYGYTF.

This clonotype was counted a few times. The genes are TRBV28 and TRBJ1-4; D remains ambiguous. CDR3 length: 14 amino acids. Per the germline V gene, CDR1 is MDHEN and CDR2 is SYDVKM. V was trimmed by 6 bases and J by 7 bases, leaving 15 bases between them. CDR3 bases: TGTGCCAGCAGCCCGGGTGGGGTTGGTGAAAAACTGTTTTTT. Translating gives CASSPGGVGEKLFF. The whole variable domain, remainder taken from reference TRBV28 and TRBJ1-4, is DVKVTQSSRYLVKRTGEKVFLECVQDMDHENMFWYRQDPGLGLRLIYFSYDVKMKEKGDIPEGYSVSREKKERFSLILESASTNQTSMYLCASSPGGVGEKLFFGSGTQLSVL.

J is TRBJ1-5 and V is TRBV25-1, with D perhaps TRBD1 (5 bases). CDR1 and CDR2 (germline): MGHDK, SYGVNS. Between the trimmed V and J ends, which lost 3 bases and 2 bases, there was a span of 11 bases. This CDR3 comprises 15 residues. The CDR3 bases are TGTGCCAGCAGTGAGGGGGGGGTTGGCAATCAGCCCCAGCATTTT. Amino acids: CASSEGGVGNQPQHF.

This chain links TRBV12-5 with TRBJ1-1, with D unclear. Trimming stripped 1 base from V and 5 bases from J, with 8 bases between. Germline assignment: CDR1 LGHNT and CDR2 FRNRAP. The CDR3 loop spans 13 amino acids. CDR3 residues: CASGLELVTEAFF. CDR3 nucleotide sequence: TGTGCTAGTGGTTTGGAATTGGTGACTGAAGCTTTCTTT.

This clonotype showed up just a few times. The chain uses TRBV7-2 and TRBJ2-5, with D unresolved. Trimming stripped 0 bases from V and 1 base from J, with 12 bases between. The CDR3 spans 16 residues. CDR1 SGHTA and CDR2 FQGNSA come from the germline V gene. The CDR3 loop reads CASSLAISDGQETQYF. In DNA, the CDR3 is TGTGCCAGCAGCTTAGCGATCTCAGACGGCCAAGAGACCCAGTACTTC. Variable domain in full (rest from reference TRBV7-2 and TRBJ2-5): GAGVSQSPSNKVTEKGKDVELRCDPISGHTALYWYRQSLGQGLEFLIYFQGNSAPDKSGLPSDRFSAERTGGSVSTLTIQRTQQEDSAVYLCASSLAISDGQETQYFGPGTRLLVL.

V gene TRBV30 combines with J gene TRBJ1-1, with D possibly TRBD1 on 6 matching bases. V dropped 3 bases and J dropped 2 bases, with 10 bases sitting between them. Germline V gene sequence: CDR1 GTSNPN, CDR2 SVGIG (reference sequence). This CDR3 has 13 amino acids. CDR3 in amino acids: CAWSRTANTEAFF. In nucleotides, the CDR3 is TGTGCCTGGAGCCGGACAGCCAACACTGAAGCTTTCTTT.

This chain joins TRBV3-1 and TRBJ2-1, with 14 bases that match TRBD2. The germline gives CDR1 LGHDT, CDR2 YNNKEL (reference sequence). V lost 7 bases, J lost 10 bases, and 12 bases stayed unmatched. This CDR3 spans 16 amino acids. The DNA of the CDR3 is TGTGCCAGCACTCCACCGGGACTAGCGGGAGCAAGGGAGCAGTTCTTC. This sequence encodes CASTPPGLAGAREQFF.

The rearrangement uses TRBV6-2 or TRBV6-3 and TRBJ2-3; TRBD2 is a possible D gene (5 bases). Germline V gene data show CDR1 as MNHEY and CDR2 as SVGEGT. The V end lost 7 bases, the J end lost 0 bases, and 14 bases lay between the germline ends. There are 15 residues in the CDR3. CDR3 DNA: TGTGCCAGCAAGAACGGTGGCGGGAGCACAGATACGCAGTATTTT. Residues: CASKNGGGSTDTQYF.

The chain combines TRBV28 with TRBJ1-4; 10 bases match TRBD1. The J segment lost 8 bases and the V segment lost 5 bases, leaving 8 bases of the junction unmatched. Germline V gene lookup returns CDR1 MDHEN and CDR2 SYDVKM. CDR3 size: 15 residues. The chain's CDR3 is CASSKPRDRGEKLFF. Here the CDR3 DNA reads TGTGCCAGCAGTAAACCACGGGACAGGGGAGAAAAACTGTTTTTT.

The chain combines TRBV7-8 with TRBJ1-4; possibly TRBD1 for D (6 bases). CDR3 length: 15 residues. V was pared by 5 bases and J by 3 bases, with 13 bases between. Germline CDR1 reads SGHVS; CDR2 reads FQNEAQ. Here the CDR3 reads CASSPRQVPNEKLFF. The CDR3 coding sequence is TGTGCCAGCAGCCCGCGACAGGTCCCTAATGAAAAACTGTTTTTT.

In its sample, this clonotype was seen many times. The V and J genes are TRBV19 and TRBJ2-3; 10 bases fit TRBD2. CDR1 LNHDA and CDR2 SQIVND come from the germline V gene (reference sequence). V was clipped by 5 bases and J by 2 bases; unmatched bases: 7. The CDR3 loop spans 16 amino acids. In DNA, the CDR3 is TGTGCCAGTAGTGCCCGGACTAGCGGATACACAGATACGCAGTATTTT. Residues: CASSARTSGYTDTQYF.

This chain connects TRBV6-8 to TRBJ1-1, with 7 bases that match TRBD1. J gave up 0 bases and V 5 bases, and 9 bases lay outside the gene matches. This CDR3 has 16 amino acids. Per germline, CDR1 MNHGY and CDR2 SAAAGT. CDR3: CASSRRDSTMNTEAFF. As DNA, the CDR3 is TGTGCCAGCAGTAGGAGGGACAGCACCATGAACACTGAAGCTTTCTTT.

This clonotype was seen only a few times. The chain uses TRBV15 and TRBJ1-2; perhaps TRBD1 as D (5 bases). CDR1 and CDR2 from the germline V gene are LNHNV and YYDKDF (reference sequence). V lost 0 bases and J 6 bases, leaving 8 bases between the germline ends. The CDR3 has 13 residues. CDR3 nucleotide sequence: TGTGCCACCAGCAGAGATGGGGGAAATGGCTACACCTTC. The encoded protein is CATSRDGGNGYTF.

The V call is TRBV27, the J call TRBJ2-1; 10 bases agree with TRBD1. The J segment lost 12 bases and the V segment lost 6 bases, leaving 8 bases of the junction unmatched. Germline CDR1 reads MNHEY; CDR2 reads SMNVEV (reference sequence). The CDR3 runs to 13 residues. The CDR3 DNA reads TGTGCCAGCAGGGGACAGGGGAGATGGGGGCAGTTCTTC. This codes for CASRGQGRWGQFF.

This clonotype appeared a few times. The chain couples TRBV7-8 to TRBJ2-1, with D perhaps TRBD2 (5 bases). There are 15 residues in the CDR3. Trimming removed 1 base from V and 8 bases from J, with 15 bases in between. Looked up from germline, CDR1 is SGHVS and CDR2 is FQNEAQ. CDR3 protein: CASSLVSRAVDEQFF. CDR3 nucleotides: TGTGCCAGCAGCTTAGTTTCCCGAGCGGTAGATGAGCAGTTCTTC.

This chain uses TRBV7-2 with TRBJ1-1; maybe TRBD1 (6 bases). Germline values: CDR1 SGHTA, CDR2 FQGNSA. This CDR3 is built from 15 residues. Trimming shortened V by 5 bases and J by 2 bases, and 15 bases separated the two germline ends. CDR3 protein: CASSRRDTFNTEAFF. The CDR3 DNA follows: TGTGCCAGCAGCCGCCGGGACACCTTTAACACTGAAGCTTTCTTT.

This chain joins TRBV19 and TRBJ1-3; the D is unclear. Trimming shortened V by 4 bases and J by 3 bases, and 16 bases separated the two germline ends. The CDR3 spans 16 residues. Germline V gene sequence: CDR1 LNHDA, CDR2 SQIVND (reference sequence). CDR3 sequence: CASSTGGLTVGNTIYF. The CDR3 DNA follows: TGTGCCAGTAGTACGGGCGGGCTTACCGTTGGAAACACCATATATTTT.

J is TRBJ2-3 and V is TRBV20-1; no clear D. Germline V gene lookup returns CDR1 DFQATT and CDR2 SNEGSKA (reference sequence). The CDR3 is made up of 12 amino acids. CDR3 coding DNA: TGCAGACCAGCCCTTAGCACAGATACGCAGTATTTT. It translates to CRPALSTDTQYF.